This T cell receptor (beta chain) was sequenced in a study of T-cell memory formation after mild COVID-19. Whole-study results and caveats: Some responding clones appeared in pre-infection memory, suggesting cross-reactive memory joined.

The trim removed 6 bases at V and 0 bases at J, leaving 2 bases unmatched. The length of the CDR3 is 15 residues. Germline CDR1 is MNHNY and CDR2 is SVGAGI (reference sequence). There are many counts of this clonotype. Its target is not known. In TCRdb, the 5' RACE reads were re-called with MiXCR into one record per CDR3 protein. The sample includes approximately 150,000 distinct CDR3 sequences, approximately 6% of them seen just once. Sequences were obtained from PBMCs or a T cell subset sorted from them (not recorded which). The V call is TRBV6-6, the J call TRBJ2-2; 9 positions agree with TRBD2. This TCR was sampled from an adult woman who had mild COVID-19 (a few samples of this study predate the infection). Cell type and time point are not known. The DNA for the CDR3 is TGTGCCAGCAGAAGGACTAGCGCGAACACCGGGGAGCTGTTTTTT. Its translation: CASRRTSANTGELFF.